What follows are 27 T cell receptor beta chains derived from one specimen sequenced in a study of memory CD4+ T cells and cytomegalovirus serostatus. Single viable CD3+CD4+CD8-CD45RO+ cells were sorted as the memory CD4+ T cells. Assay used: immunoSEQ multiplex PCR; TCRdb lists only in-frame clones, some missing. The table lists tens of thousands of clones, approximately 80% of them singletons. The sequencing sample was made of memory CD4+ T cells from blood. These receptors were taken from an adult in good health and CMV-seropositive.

The CDR3 loop is CASSEHSYEQYF. The CDR3 DNA is TGTGCCAGCAGTGAACACTCCTACGAGCAGTACTTC. The J gene is TRBJ2-7, the V gene TRBV2; D ambiguous. This CDR3 comprises 12 residues. In germline, CDR1 is SNHLY, CDR2 FYNNEI. Trimming removed 2 bases at V and 0 bases at J, with 2 bases between.

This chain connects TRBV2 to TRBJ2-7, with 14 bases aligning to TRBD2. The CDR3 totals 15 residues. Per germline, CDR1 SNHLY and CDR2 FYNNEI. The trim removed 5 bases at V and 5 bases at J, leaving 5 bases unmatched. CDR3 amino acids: CASSRQTSGRDEQYF. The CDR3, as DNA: TGTGCCAGCAGTCGACAGACTAGCGGGAGGGACGAGCAGTACTTC.

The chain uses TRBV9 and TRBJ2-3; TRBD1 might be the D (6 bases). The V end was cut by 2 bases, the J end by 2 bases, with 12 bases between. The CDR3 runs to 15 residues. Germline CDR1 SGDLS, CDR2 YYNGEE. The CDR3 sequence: CASSVGRQDTDTQYF. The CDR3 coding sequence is TGTGCCAGCAGCGTGGGGCGACAGGACACAGATACGCAGTATTTT.

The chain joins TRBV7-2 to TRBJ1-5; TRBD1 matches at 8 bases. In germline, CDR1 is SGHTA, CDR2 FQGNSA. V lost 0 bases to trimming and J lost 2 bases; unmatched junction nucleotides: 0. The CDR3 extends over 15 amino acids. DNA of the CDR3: TGTGCCAGCAGCTTAGCGACAGGGGGCAATCAGCCCCAGCATTTT. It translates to CASSLATGGNQPQHF.

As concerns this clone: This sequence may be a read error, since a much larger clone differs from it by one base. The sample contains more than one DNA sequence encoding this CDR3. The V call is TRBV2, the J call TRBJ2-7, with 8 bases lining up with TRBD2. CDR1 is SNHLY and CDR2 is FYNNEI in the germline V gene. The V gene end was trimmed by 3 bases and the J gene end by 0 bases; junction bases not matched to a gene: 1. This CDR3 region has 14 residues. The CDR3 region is CASSETSASYEQYF. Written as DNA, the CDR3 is TGTGCCAGCAGTGAGACTAGCGCCTCCTACGAGCAGTACTTC.

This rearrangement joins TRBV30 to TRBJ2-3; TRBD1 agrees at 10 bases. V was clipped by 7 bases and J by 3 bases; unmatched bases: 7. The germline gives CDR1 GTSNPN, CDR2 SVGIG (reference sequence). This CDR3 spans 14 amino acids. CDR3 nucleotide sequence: TGTGCCTCCACCCAGGACAGGGGGACAGATACGCAGTATTTT. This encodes CASTQDRGTDTQYF.

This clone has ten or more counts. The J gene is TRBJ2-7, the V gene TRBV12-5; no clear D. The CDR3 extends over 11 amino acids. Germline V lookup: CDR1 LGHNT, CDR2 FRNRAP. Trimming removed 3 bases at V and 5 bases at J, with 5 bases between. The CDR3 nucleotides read TGTGCTAGTGGTTTAGGAGACGAGCAGTACTTC. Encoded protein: CASGLGDEQYF.

For the CDR3, the DNA is TGTGCCAGCAGCGCCGTAGCGGGGACTAGCACAGATACGCAGTATTTT. It specifies CASSAVAGTSTDTQYF. The gene calls are TRBV9 and TRBJ2-3; TRBD2 agrees at 8 bases. The CDR3 sequence is 16 residues long. CDR1 and CDR2 from the germline V gene are SGDLS and YYNGEE. Trimming removed 3 bases from V and 0 bases from J; junction bases left unmatched: 6.

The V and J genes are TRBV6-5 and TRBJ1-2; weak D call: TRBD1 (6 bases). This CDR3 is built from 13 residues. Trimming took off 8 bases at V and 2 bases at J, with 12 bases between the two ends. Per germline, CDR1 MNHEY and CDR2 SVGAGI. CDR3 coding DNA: TGTGCCAGCCGGCGGGGGCGGAACTATGGCTACACCTTC. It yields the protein CASRRGRNYGYTF.

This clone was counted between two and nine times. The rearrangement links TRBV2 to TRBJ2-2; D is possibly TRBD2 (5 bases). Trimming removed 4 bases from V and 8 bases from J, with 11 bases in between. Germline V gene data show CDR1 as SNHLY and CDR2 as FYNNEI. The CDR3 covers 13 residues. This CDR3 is CASSVDSGGELFF. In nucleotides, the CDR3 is TGTGCCAGCAGTGTGGACTCCGGGGGGGAGCTGTTTTTT.

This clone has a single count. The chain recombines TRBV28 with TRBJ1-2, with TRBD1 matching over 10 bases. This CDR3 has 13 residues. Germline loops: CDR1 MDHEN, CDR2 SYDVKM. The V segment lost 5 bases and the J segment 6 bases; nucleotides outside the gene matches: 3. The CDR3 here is CASSIGTGDGYTF. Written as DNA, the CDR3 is TGTGCCAGCAGTATCGGGACAGGGGATGGCTACACCTTC.

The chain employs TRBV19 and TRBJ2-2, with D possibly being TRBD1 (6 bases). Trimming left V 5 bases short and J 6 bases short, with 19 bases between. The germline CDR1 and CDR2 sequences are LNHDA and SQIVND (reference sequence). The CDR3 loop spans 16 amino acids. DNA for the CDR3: TGTGCCAGTAGTCCCTCCTCTCAGGGGCTCTCCGGGGAGCTGTTTTTT. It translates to CASSPSSQGLSGELFF.

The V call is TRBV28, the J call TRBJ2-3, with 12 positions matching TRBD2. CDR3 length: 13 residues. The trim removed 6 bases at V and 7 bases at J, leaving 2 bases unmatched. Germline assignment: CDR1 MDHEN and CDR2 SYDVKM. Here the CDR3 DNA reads TGTGCCAGCAGACGGACTAGCGGGAATACGCAGTATTTT. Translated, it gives CASRRTSGNTQYF.

The CDR3 loop reads CASSPETGWNPEETQYF. In DNA form, the CDR3 reads TGTGCCAGCAGTCCCGAGACAGGATGGAACCCCGAAGAGACCCAGTACTTC. J is TRBJ2-5 and V is TRBV28; TRBD1 might be the D (6 bases). CDR3 length: 17 residues. CDR1 is MDHEN and CDR2 is SYDVKM in the germline V gene. V was clipped by 5 bases and J by 3 bases, with 22 bases between them. The whole variable domain, filled in from reference TRBV28 and TRBJ2-5, reads DVKVTQSSRYLVKRTGEKVFLECVQDMDHENMFWYRQDPGLGLRLIYFSYDVKMKEKGDIPEGYSVSREKKERFSLILESASTNQTSMYLCASSPETGWNPEETQYFGPGTRLLVL.

The CDR3 DNA reads as TGTGCCAGCAGTGTACTAGCGGGCCCCTACAATGAGCAGTTCTTC. It is translated as CASSVLAGPYNEQFF. The chain couples TRBV6-4 to TRBJ2-1; 9 bases are shared with TRBD2. Germline loops: CDR1 MRHNA, CDR2 SNTAGT. This CDR3 spans 15 amino acids. Losses at the gene ends were 4 bases for V and 2 bases for J; bases not matched to a gene: 3.

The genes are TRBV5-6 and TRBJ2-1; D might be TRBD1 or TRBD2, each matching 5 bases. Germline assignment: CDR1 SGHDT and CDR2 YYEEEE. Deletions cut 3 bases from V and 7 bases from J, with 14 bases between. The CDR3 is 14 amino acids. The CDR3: CASSSIGAPNEQFF. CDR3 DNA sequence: TGTGCCAGCAGCTCAATCGGGGCCCCGAATGAGCAGTTCTTC. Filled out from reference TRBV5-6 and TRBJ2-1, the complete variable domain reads DAGVTQSPTHLIKTRGQQVTLRCSPKSGHDTVSWYQQALGQGPQFIFQYYEEEERQRGNFPDRFSGHQFPNYSSELNVNALLLGDSALYLCASSSIGAPNEQFFGPGTRLTVL.

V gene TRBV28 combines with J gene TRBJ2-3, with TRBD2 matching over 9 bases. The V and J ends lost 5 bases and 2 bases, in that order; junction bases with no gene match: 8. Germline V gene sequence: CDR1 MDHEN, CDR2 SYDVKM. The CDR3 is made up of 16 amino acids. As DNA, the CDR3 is TGTGCCAGCAGTACCAAGGTAGCGGGGGACACAGATACGCAGTATTTT. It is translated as CASSTKVAGDTDTQYF.

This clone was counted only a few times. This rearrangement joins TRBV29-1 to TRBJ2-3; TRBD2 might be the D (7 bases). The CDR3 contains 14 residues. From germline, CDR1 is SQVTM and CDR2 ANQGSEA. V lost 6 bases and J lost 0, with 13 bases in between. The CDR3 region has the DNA TGCAGCGTGCAACGGGGGGCCAGCACAGATACGCAGTATTTT. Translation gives CSVQRGASTDTQYF.

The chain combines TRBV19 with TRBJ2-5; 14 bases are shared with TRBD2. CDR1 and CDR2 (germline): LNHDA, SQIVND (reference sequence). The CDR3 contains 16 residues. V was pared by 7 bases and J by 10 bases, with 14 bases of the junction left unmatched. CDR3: CASTSGLAGGRGGQYF. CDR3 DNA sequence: TGTGCCAGTACCTCTGGACTAGCGGGAGGACGAGGGGGCCAGTACTTC.

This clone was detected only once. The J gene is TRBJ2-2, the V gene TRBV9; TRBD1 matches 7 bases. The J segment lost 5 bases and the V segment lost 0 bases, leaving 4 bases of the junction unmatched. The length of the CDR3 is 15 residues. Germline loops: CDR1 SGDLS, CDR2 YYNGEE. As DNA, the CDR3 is TGTGCCAGCAGCGTAGCAGACAGGGCTACCGGGGAGCTGTTTTTT. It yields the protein CASSVADRATGELFF.

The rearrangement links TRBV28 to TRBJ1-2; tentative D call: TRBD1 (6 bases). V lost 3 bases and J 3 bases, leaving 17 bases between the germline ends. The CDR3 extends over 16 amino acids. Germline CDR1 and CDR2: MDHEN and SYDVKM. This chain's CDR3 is CASSFRQAQSHYGYTF. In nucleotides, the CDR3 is TGTGCCAGCAGTTTTCGACAGGCTCAATCCCACTATGGCTACACCTTC.

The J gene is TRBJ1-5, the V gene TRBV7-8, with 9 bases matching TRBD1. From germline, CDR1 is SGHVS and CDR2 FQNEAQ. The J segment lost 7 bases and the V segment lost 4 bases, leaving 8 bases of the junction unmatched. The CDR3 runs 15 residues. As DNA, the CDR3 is TGTGCCAGCAGCTCCCGGGACAGGGAAGAGCAGCCCCAGCATTTT. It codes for CASSSRDREEQPQHF.

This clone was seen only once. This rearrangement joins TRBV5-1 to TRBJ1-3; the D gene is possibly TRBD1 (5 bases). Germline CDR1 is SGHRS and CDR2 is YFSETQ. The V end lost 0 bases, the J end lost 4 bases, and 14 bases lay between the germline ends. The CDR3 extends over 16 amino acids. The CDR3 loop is CASSLAGSAGGNTIYF. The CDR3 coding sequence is TGCGCCAGCAGCTTGGCAGGGTCGGCGGGGGGAAACACCATATATTTT. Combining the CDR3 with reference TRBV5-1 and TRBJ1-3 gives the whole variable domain KAGVTQTPRYLIKTRGQQVTLSCSPISGHRSVSWYQQTPGQGLQFLFEYFSETQRNKGNFPGRFSGRQFSNSRSEMNVSTLELGDSALYLCASSLAGSAGGNTIYFGEGSWLTVV.

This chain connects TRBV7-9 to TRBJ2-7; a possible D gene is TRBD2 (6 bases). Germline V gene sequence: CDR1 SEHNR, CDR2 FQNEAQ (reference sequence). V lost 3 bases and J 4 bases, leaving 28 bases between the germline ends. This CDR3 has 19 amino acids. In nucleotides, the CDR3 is TGTGCCAGCAGCTTCCTAACGGGGGACCTTAGGGGCGGGTTTTACGAGCAGTACTTC. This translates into CASSFLTGDLRGGFYEQYF.

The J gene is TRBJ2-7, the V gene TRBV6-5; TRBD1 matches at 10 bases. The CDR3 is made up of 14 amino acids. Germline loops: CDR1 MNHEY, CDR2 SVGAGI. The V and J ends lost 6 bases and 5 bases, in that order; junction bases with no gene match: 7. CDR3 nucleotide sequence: TGTGCCAGCAGCTCCGGGACAGGGGTCCACGAGCAGTACTTC. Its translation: CASSSGTGVHEQYF.

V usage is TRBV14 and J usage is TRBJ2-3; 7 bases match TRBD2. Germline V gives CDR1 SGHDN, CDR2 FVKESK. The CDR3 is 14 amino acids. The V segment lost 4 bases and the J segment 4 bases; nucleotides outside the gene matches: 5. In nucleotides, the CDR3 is TGTGCCAGCAGCCGAGGACTAGGATCAGATACGCAGTATTTT. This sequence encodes CASSRGLGSDTQYF.

The CDR3 loop reads CASSFADRARGYTF. CDR3 nucleotide sequence: TGCGCCAGCAGCTTTGCGGACAGGGCGCGTGGCTACACCTTC. The V gene is TRBV5-1, the J gene TRBJ1-2, with 8 bases aligning to TRBD1. Germline V gene sequence: CDR1 SGHRS, CDR2 YFSETQ. The CDR3 has 14 residues. J was trimmed by 7 bases and V by 2 bases; bases with no gene match: 7.